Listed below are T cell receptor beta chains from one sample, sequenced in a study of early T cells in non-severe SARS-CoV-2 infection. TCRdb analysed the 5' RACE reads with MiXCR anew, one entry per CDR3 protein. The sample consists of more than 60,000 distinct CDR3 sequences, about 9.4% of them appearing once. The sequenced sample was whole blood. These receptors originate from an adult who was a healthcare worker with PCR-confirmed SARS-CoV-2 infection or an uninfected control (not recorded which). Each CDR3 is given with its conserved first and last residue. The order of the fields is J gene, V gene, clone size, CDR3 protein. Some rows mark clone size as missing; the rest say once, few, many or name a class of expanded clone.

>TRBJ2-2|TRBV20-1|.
CSATPTGNTGELFF
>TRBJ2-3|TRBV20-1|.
CSARDGQGAGDTQYF
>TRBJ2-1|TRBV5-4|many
CASSSGGRLGNEQFF
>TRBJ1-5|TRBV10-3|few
CAISESRRISNQPQHF
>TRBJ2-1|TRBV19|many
CASSRGYYNEQFF
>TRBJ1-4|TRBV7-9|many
CASMSTGLNEKLFF
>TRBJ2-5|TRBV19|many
CASSPRQYQETQYF
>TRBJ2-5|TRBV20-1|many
CSASPGPNQETQYF
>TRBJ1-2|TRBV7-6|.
CASSPGVGLQVYGYTF
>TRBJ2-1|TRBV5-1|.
CASSFSVRNEQFF
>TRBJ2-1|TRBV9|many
CASSSRPSSYNEQFF
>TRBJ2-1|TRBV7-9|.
CASSRDRGPFSYNEQFF
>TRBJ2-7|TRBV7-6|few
CASSLVRNEQYF
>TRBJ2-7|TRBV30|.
CAWSVSSLVDEQYF
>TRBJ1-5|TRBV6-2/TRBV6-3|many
CASSSTPFNQPQHF
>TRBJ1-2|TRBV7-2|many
CASRREQGEYGYTF
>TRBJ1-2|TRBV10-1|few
CASSPGTLRGYTF
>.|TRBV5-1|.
CASRLAGRGEQYF
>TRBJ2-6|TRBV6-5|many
CASSWGQGAGGANVLTF
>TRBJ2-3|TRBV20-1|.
CSATQRAPLPDTQYF
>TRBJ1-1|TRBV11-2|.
CASSLEGRLNTEAFF
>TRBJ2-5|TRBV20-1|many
CSARQQETQYF
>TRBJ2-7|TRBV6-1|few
CASIKPGLGYEQYF
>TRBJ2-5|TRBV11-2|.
CASSRRGETQYF
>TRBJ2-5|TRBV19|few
CASSMSLPGRETQYF
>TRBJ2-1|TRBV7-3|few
CASSFTPNNEQFF
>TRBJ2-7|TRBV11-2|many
CASSFGDHSYEQYF
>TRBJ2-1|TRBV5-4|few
CATLGGEGPYNEQFF
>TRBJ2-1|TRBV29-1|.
CSVEPSGGSGIEQFF
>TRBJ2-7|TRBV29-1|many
CSVEPVYVWEQYF
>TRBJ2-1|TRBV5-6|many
CASSLGPRRPSPLF
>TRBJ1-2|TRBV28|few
CASSWAGNLYGYTF
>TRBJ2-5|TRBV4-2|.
CASSPSRVTRETQYF
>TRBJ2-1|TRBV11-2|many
CASSRLLVNEQFF
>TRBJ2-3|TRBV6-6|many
CASSYSSPGSTDTQYF
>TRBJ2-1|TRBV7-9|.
CASSSGTNAREQFF
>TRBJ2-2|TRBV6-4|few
CASSDSGGTGELFF
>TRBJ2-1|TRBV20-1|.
CSASSWERDEQFF
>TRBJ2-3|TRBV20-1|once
CSARDPRGPTDTQYF
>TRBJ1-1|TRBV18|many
CASSPGTGDTEAFF
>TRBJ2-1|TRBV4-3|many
CASSLRSGTSVIEQFF
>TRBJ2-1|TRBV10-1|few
CATNPGDYNEQFF
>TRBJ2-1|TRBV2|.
CASSVSVYNEQFF
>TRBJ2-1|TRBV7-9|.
CASSIDRLDYFKFF
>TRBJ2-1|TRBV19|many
CASSRERGASNEQFF
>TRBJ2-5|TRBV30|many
CAWSLGQGRETQYF
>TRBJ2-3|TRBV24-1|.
CATRGGPTDTQYF
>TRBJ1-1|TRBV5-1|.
CASSFGRDTEAFF
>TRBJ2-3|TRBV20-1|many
CSARDWREMSTDTQYF
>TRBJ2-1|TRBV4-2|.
CASSQVTLNEQFF
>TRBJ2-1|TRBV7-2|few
CASSLDPASSYNEQFF
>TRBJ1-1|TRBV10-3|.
CAISESNRGDTEAFF
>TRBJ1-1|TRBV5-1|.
CASSSTAGATEAFF
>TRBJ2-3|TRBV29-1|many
CSVRRGLRTEDTQYF
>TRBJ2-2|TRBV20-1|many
CSARDLISGELFF
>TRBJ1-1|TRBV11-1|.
CASSLEGVQTGEAFF
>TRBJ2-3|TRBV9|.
CASSGGITDTQYF